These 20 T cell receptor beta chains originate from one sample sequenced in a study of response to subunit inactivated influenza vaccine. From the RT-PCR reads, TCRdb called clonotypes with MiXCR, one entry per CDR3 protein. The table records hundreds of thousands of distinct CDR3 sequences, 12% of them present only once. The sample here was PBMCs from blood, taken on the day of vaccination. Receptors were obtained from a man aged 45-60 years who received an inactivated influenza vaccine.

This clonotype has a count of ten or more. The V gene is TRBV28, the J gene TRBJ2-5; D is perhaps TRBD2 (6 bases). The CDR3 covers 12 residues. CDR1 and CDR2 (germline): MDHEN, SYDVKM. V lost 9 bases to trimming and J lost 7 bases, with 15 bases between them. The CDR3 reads CASLAPPGTQYF. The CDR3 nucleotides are TGTGCCAGTCTAGCGCCTCCAGGGACCCAGTACTTC.

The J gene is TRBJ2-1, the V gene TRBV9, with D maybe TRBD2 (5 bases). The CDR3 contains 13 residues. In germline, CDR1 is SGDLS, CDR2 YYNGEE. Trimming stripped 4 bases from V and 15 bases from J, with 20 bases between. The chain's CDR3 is CASSPLPGSEGFF. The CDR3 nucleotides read TGTGCCAGCAGCCCTCTACCGGGCAGCGAGGGGTTCTTC.

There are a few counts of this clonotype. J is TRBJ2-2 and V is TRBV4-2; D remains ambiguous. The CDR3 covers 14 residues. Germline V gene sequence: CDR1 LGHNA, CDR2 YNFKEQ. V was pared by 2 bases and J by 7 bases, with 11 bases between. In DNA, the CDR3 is TGTGCCAGCAGCCAAAATCTCGAGAACGGGGAGCTGTTTTTT. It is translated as CASSQNLENGELFF.

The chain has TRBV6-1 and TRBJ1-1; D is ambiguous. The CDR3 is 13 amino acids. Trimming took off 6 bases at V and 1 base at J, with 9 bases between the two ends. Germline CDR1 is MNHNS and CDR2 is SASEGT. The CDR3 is CASSITANTEAFF. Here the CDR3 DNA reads TGTGCCAGCAGCATCACTGCGAACACTGAAGCTTTCTTT.

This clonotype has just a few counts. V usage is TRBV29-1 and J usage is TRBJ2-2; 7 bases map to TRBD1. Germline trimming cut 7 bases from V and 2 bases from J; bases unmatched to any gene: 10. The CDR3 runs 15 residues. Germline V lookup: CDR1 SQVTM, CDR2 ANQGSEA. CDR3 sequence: CSARDSFVNTGELFF. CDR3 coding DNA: TGCAGCGCCCGGGACAGTTTCGTAAACACCGGGGAGCTGTTTTTT.

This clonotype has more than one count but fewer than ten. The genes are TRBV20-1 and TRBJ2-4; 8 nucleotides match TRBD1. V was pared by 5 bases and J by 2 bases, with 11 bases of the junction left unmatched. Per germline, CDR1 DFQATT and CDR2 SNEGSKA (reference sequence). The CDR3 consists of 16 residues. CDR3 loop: CSAAKGAGGPKNIQYF. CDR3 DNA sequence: TGCAGTGCTGCAAAAGGGGCAGGGGGCCCCAAAAACATTCAGTACTTC.

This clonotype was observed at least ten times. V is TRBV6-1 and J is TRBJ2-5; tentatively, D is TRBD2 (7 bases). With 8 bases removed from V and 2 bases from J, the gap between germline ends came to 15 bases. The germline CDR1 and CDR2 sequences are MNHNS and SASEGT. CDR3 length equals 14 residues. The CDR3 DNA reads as TGTGCCAGCGCCGAGGGGGGGGTTCAAGAGACCCAGTACTTC. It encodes CASAEGGVQETQYF.

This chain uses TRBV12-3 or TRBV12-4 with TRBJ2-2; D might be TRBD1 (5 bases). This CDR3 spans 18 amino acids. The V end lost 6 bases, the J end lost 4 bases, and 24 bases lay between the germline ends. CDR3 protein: CASSSIAVDSIRTGELFF. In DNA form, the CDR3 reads TGTGCCAGCAGCTCAATTGCGGTAGACAGCATACGCACCGGGGAGCTGTTTTTT.

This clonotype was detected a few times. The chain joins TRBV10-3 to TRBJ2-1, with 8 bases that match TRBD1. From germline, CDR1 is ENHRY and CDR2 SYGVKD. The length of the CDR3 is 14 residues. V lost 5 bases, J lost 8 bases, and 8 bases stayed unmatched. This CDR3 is CAISLAGGLDEQFF. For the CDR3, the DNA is TGTGCCATCAGTCTGGCAGGGGGCCTGGATGAGCAGTTCTTC.

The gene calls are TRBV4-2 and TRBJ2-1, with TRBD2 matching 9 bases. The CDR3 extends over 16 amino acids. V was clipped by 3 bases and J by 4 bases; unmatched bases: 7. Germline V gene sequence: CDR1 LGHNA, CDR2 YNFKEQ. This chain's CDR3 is CASSQSPSGVYNEQFF. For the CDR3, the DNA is TGTGCCAGCAGCCAGTCCCCTAGCGGGGTTTACAATGAGCAGTTCTTC.

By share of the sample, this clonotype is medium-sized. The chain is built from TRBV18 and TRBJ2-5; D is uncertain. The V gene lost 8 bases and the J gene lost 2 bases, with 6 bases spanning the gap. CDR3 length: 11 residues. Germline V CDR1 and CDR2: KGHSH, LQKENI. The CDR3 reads CASSIQETQYF. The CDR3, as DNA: TGTGCCAGCAGCATACAAGAGACCCAGTACTTC.

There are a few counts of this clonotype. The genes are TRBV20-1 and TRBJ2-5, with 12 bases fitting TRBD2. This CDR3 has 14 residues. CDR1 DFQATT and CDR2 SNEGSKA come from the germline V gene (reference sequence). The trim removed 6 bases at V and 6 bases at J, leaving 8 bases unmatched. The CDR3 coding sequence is TGCAGTGCAGACGGACTAGCGGGAATGCAGACCCAGTACTTC. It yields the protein CSADGLAGMQTQYF.

The CDR3 sequence: CASSLAVGRGATEAFF. The DNA for the CDR3 is TGTGCCAGCAGCTTGGCGGTAGGCAGGGGGGCCACTGAAGCTTTCTTT. This chain connects TRBV7-2 to TRBJ1-1; 7 bases are a match to TRBD1. Per germline, CDR1 SGHTA and CDR2 FQGNSA. V gave up 3 bases and J gave up 4 bases; unmatched junction bases: 11. The length of the CDR3 is 16 residues.

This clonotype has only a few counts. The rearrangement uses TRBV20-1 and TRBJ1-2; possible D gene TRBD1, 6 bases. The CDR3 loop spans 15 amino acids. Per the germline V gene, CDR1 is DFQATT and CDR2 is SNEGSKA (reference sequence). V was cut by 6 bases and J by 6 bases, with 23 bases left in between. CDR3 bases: TGCAGTGCCTCTCTTTTGGGGGCGCGCGTTAATGGCTACACCTTC. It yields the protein CSASLLGARVNGYTF.

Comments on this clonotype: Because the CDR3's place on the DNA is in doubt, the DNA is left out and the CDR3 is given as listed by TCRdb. The CDR3 is CASSSVGPGIVPQHF. The rearrangement joins TRBV27 to TRBJ1-5; the table's D call of TRBD1 was not tested on the DNA. CDR1 is MNHEY, CDR2 SMNVEV, per germline (reference sequence). Ends included, the CDR3 has 15 residues.

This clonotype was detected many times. CDR3 residues: CASSPRGLYEQYF. CDR3 coding DNA: TGTGCCAGCAGCCCCAGGGGGCTTTACGAGCAGTACTTC. The chain joins TRBV14 to TRBJ2-7; 8 bases match TRBD1. Germline CDR1 reads SGHDN; CDR2 reads FVKESK. This CDR3 spans 13 amino acids. The V gene end was trimmed by 4 bases and the J gene end by 4 bases; junction bases not matched to a gene: 3.

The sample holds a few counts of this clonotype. The CDR3 here is CSARAGNKGEQYF. DNA of the CDR3: TGCAGTGCTAGGGCAGGCAATAAAGGCGAGCAGTACTTC. The chain employs TRBV20-1 and TRBJ2-7; D not resolved. This CDR3 is 13 amino acids long. Trimming took off 3 bases at V and 6 bases at J, with 15 bases between the two ends. Germline V gene data show CDR1 as DFQATT and CDR2 as SNEGSKA (reference sequence).

The CDR3, as DNA: TGCAGCGTTTACTCTGGGAGGGTTGAGCAGTTCTTC. Its translation: CSVYSGRVEQFF. The chain links TRBV29-1 to TRBJ2-1, with 7 bases that match TRBD2. Germline assignment: CDR1 SQVTM and CDR2 ANQGSEA. CDR3 length: 12 residues. The J segment lost 9 bases and the V segment lost 5 bases, leaving 7 bases of the junction unmatched.

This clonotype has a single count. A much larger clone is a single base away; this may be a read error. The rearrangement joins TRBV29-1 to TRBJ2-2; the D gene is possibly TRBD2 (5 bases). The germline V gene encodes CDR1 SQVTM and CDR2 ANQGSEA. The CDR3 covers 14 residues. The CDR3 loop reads CSVENAMNTGELLF. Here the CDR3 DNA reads TGCAGCGTTGAAAATGCGATGAACACCGGGGAGCTGTTATTT.

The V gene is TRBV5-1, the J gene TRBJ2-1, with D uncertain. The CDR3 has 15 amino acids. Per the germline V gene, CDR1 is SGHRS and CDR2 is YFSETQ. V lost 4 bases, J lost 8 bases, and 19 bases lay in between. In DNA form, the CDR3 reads TGCGCCAGCAGCCCAAAGATGGGAACAACGGATGAGCAGTTCTTC. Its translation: CASSPKMGTTDEQFF.